A single sample gave rise to the 21 T cell receptor beta chains below, sequenced in a study of T cells in Graves' hyperthyroidism and ophthalmopathy. Amplification yielded TCR beta CDR3 regions, with RNA transcripts as the source. Researchers ran a first-round RT-PCR on the TCR CDR3 using the HTBI primer set. TCRdb re-derived calls from the multiplex PCR reads in MiXCR, one entry per CDR3 protein. There are approximately 640,000 distinct CDR3 sequences in the sample; about 45% occur only once, and roughly 7.2% lies in the top ten. Sequenced sample: peripheral blood or thyroid tissue (not recorded which). The origin of the receptors is an adult man with Graves' disease, either hyperthyroidism or ophthalmopathy (not recorded which).

This clonotype occurred a few times. The V and J genes are TRBV12-3 or TRBV12-4 and TRBJ1-3, with D unresolved. There are 15 residues in the CDR3. V lost 8 bases to trimming and J lost 0 bases, with 14 bases between them. Here the CDR3 reads CASSAPANSGNTIYF. DNA of the CDR3: TGTGCCAGCTCAGCCCCGGCCAACTCTGGAAACACCATATATTTT.

The chain has TRBV12-3 or TRBV12-4 and TRBJ2-7; D is uncertain. Trimming stripped 4 bases from V and 1 base from J, with 11 bases between. CDR3 length equals 14 residues. CDR3 in DNA: TGTGCCAGCAGTTCTAATCAGCGTTCCTACGAGCAGTACTTC. Encoded protein: CASSSNQRSYEQYF.

The chain is built from TRBV25-1 and TRBJ1-5; 9 nucleotides match TRBD1. This CDR3 comprises 14 residues. CDR1 and CDR2 (germline): MGHDK, SYGVNS. The V and J ends lost 6 bases and 4 bases, in that order; junction bases with no gene match: 4. The CDR3 loop is CASRGTGLNQPQHF. In DNA, the CDR3 is TGTGCCAGCAGGGGGACAGGGCTTAATCAGCCCCAGCATTTT.

Comment on this clonotype: A much larger clonotype is one base distant, so this may be a read error. The V call is TRBV10-3, the J call TRBJ1-3, with D uncertain. Germline CDR1 is ENHRY and CDR2 is SYGVKD. Trimming removed 0 bases at V and 0 bases at J, with 15 bases between. The CDR3 has 18 residues. The CDR3 DNA reads as TGTGCCATCAGTGAGTCGGGTGGTAGTATGGTCTCTGGAAACACCATATATTTT. This encodes CAISESGGSMVSGNTIYF.

A remark on this clonotype: This may be a read error: a much more frequent sequence differs by one nucleotide. V and J are TRBV9 and TRBJ1-2; D remains unclear. This CDR3 is built from 14 residues. Germline V gene lookup returns CDR1 SGDLS and CDR2 YYNGEE. CDR3 in DNA: TGTGCCAGCAGCGGCCCCCCGGGAATCGATGGCTGCACCTTC. Translating gives CASSGPPGIDGCTF. The full variable domain, in which reference TRBV9 and TRBJ1-2 provide the parts outside the CDR3, is DSGVTQTPKHLITATGQRVTLRCSPRSGDLSVYWYQQSLDQGLQFLIQYYNGEERAKGNILERFSAQQFPDLHSELNLSSLELGDSALYFCASSGPPGIDGCTFGSGTRLTVV.

The rearrangement links TRBV7-9 to TRBJ2-7; tentative D call: TRBD1 (6 bases). In germline, CDR1 is SEHNR, CDR2 FQNEAQ (reference sequence). The V end lost 6 bases, the J end lost 6 bases, and 18 bases lay between the germline ends. The CDR3 is 14 amino acids. The CDR3 DNA follows: TGTGCCAGCAGGGAAATGCAGGGGCGAGGCGAGCAGTACTTC. Translating gives CASREMQGRGEQYF.

The chain couples TRBV2 to TRBJ1-3, with D perhaps TRBD1 (5 bases). Germline V gene lookup returns CDR1 SNHLY and CDR2 FYNNEI. V was pared by 8 bases and J by 0 bases, with 14 bases between. This CDR3 is built from 15 residues. The CDR3 DNA follows: TGTGCCAGCTCCCGACAGTTCAGCTCTGGAAACACCATATATTTT. It yields the protein CASSRQFSSGNTIYF.

The gene calls are TRBV20-1 and TRBJ2-5; D is unclear. Trimming took 0 bases from V and 3 from J, leaving 8 bases between them. The CDR3 contains 13 residues. CDR1 and CDR2 (germline): DFQATT, SNEGSKA (reference sequence). The CDR3 loop is CSAREEGKETQYF. The DNA for the CDR3 is TGCAGTGCTAGAGAGGAAGGTAAAGAGACCCAGTACTTC.

The CDR3 DNA is TGTGCCAGTAGTTTTAACGACAGGGGTCGTTCACCCCTCCACTTT. It yields the protein CASSFNDRGRSPLHF. The chain links TRBV19 to TRBJ1-6; 8 bases fit TRBD1. This CDR3 comprises 15 residues. Germline CDR1 is LNHDA and CDR2 is SQIVND (reference sequence). V dropped 5 bases and J dropped 9; count of bases not matched to a gene: 9. Complete variable domain (other parts from reference TRBV19 and TRBJ1-6): DGGITQSPKYLFRKEGQNVTLSCEQNLNHDAMYWYRQDPGQGLRLIYYSQIVNDFQKGDIAEGYSVSREKKESFPLTVTSAQKNPTAFYLCASSFNDRGRSPLHFGNGTRLTVT.

This clonotype was recorded a few times. A read error may explain this, as a much larger clone is one base away. V is TRBV2 and J is TRBJ1-2; perhaps TRBD1 as D (5 bases). Trimming cost V 5 bases and J 7 bases, with 20 bases left between them. The length of the CDR3 is 15 residues. CDR1 and CDR2 from the germline V gene are SNHLY and FYNNEI. DNA of the CDR3: TGTGCCAGCAGTCGAGCCTCTGACAGTGTAATTGGCTACACCTTC. Translating gives CASSRASDSVIGYTF. Using reference TRBV2 and TRBJ1-2 for the parts outside the CDR3, the full variable domain is EPEVTQTPSHQVTQMGQEVILRCVPISNHLYFYWYRQILGQKVEFLVSFYNNEISEKSEIFDDQFSVERPDGSNFTLKIRSTKLEDSAMYFCASSRASDSVIGYTFGSGTRLTVV.

This clonotype was recorded at least ten times. The J gene is TRBJ1-5, the V gene TRBV12-3 or TRBV12-4; D is uncertain. Trimming removed 5 bases from V and 7 bases from J, with 9 bases in between. CDR3 length: 12 residues. This CDR3 reads CASSPRGQPQHF. Here the CDR3 DNA reads TGTGCCAGCAGTCCCCGAGGGCAGCCCCAGCATTTT.

This clonotype was counted between two and nine times. The chain joins TRBV5-6 to TRBJ2-5, with TRBD2 as a possible D gene (6 bases). The CDR3 loop spans 16 amino acids. Germline V gene data show CDR1 as SGHDT and CDR2 as YYEEEE. V was cut by 0 bases and J by 0 bases, with 12 bases left in between. CDR3 sequence reads: CASSLAGGDDQETQYF. Here the CDR3 DNA reads TGTGCCAGCAGCTTGGCCGGAGGGGACGACCAAGAGACCCAGTACTTC.

This clonotype was seen more than once but under ten times. This chain links TRBV20-1 with TRBJ1-1; 8 bases align to TRBD1. Per the germline V gene, CDR1 is DFQATT and CDR2 is SNEGSKA (reference sequence). The CDR3 loop spans 13 amino acids. The V segment lost 3 bases and the J segment 7 bases; nucleotides outside the gene matches: 7. CDR3 protein: CSASSGGLGEAFF. The CDR3 nucleotides read TGCAGTGCTAGCTCAGGGGGCTTGGGTGAAGCTTTCTTT.

Details on this clonotype: Since the CDR3 does not end with the conserved phenylalanine or tryptophan, this likely comes from a read error. The chain joins TRBV5-1 to TRBJ2-7; D is perhaps TRBD1 (5 bases). The CDR3 contains 13 residues. Germline V CDR1 and CDR2: SGHRS, YFSETQ. For the CDR3, the DNA is TGCGCCAGCAACTTGGGGCAGAGCTACGAGCAGTACTCC. Amino acid sequence: CASNLGQSYEQYS.

The chain recombines TRBV7-2 with TRBJ2-6; 9 nucleotides align to TRBD1. Germline CDR1 is SGHTA and CDR2 is FQGNSA. The CDR3 spans 15 residues. V shed 5 bases, J shed 4 bases, and the junction held 3 bases outside the gene matches. Here the CDR3 reads CASSTGGDGANVLTF. DNA for the CDR3: TGTGCCAGCAGCACAGGGGGCGACGGGGCCAACGTCCTGACTTTC.

This clonotype occurred a few times. The V and J genes are TRBV5-1 and TRBJ2-5; D ambiguous. V lost 2 bases and J lost 2, with 10 bases in between. The CDR3 covers 14 residues. The germline gives CDR1 SGHRS, CDR2 YFSETQ. The CDR3 is CASSFGPQQETQYF. The CDR3 DNA sequence: TGCGCCAGCAGCTTCGGACCGCAACAAGAGACCCAGTACTTC.

This rearrangement joins TRBV12-3 or TRBV12-4 to TRBJ1-1; D call uncertain. V gave up 1 base and J gave up 6 bases, with 15 bases separating them. The length of the CDR3 is 15 residues. The CDR3 loop reads CASSLGVHSGAEAFF. For the CDR3, the DNA is TGTGCCAGCAGTTTAGGGGTCCACTCGGGCGCTGAAGCTTTCTTT.

The chain combines TRBV20-1 with TRBJ1-4, with TRBD1 as a possible D gene (6 bases). The DNA end lines up better with TRBJ2-2; the J call may be wrong. In germline, CDR1 is DFQATT, CDR2 SNEGSKA (reference sequence). The CDR3 length is 17 residues. The CDR3 sequence: CSARDRGKSAGTGELFF. CDR3 sequence (DNA): TGCAGTGCTAGAGACAGGGGCAAATCGGCGGGCACCGGGGAGCTGTTTTTT.

Details on this clonotype: A single base separates this from a much larger clone, so it may be a read error. The chain uses TRBV7-9 and TRBJ2-7; the D is unclear. This CDR3 has 14 residues. The V end was cut by 5 bases, the J end by 5 bases, with 16 bases between. Germline lookup yields CDR1 SEHNR and CDR2 FQNEAQ (reference sequence). CDR3 sequence reads: CASSHEVASDEQYF. CDR3 DNA: TGTGCCAGCAGCCACGAGGTAGCCTCAGACGAGCAGTACTTC.

This clonotype was recorded at least ten times. The chain couples TRBV5-6 to TRBJ2-7, with unresolved D. Germline V gene lookup returns CDR1 SGHDT and CDR2 YYEEEE. The CDR3 is 12 residues long. With 0 bases removed from V and 7 bases from J, the gap between germline ends came to 8 bases. The CDR3 sequence: CASSLALREQYF. CDR3 nucleotide sequence: TGTGCCAGCAGCTTGGCCCTGAGGGAGCAGTACTTC.

The chain joins TRBV7-4 to TRBJ2-7, with 7 bases identical to TRBD2. V was clipped by 3 bases and J by 7 bases; unmatched bases: 9. CDR1 is SGHVT and CDR2 is SQSDAQ in the germline V gene. This CDR3 spans 14 amino acids. The CDR3 DNA sequence: TGTGCCAGCAGCTTTGAGGGAGGGCGTCGTGAGCAGTACTTC. This sequence encodes CASSFEGGRREQYF.